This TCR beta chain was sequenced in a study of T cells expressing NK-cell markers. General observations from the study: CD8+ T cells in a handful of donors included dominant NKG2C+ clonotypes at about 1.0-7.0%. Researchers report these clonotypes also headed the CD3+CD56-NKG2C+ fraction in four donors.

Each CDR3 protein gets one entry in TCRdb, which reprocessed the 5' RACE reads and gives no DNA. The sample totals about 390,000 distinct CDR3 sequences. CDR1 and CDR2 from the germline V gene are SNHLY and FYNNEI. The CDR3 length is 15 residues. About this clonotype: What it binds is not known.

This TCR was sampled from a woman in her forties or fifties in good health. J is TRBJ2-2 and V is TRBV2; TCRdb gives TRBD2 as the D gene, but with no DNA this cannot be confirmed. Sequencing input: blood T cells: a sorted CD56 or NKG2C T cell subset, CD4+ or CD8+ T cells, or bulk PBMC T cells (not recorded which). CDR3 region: CASRELAGGTGELFF.